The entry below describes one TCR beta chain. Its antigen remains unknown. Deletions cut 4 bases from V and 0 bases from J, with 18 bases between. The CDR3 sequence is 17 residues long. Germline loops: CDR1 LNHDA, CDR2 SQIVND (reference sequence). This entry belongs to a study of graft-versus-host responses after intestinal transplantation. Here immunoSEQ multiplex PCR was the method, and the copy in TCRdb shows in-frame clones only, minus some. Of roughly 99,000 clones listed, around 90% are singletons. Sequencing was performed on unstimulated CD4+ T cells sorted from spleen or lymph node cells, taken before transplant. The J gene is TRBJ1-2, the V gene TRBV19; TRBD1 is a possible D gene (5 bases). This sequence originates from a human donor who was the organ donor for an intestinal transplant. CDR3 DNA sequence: TGTGCCAGTAGTAGTCAGGGCCACCCGGGGGCTAACTATGGCTACACCTTC. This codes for CASSSQGHPGANYGYTF.